Listed here are 14 T cell receptor beta chains from one sample, sequenced in a study of early T cells in non-severe SARS-CoV-2 infection. TCRdb processed the 5' RACE reads anew with MiXCR; each CDR3 protein has one entry. In the table there are 37,000 or so distinct CDR3 sequences, roughly 5% of which are singletons. Sequencing was carried out using whole blood. These receptors originate from an adult who was a healthcare worker with PCR-confirmed SARS-CoV-2 infection or an uninfected control (not recorded which).

This clonotype has at least ten counts. This rearrangement joins TRBV5-1 to TRBJ2-7; TRBD1 is a possible D gene (6 bases). This CDR3 has 14 residues. CDR1 and CDR2 from the germline V gene are SGHRS and YFSETQ. The ends were cut back, 4 bases at V and 4 bases at J, with 15 bases in the middle. CDR3 nucleotide sequence: TGCGCCAGCAGCCCCGAGACAGGCTTGTACGAGCAGTACTTC. This translates into CASSPETGLYEQYF.

This clonotype has at least ten counts. CDR3 amino acids: CASSSRGSFSEQFF. The CDR3 DNA reads as TGTGCCAGCAGCTCCCGGGGTAGTTTTAGTGAGCAGTTCTTC. The chain has TRBV7-3 and TRBJ2-1; possibly TRBD2 for D (5 bases). The germline CDR1 and CDR2 sequences are SGHTA and FQGTGA. Trimming removed 4 bases at V and 9 bases at J, with 16 bases between. CDR3 length equals 14 residues.

There are many counts of this clonotype. The rearrangement links TRBV6-6 to TRBJ1-2; D uncertain. This CDR3 comprises 15 residues. Trimming shortened V by 0 bases and J by 4 bases, and 12 bases separated the two germline ends. CDR1 is MNHNY and CDR2 is SVGAGI in the germline V gene (reference sequence). CDR3 nucleotide sequence: TGTGCCAGCAGTTACTCGTCAGGAGGATTCTATGGCTACACCTTC. Residues: CASSYSSGGFYGYTF.

This clonotype showed up many times. The rearrangement links TRBV5-5 to TRBJ2-2; no clear D. Trimming left V 4 bases short and J 4 bases short, with 11 bases between. Looked up from germline, CDR1 is SGHKS and CDR2 is YYEKEE (reference sequence). The CDR3 extends over 14 amino acids. The CDR3 coding sequence is TGTGCCAGCAGCCCCACCGCAACCACCGGGGAGCTGTTTTTT. Its protein product is CASSPTATTGELFF.

This clonotype was detected ten times or more. The gene calls are TRBV27 and TRBJ2-7; 15 nucleotides align to TRBD2. The V and J ends lost 6 bases and 2 bases, in that order; junction bases with no gene match: 2. Germline V gene data show CDR1 as MNHEY and CDR2 as SMNVEV (reference sequence). The CDR3 is made up of 15 amino acids. The CDR3 region has the DNA TGTGCCAGCAGGAGGACTAGCGGGAGGGCCTACGAGCAGTACTTC. It yields the protein CASRRTSGRAYEQYF.

This clonotype has only one observation. A much larger clone differs from this one at a single base, so this may be a read error. The chain joins TRBV19 to TRBJ2-4; no firm D call. Per germline, CDR1 LNHDA and CDR2 SQIVND (reference sequence). The V end was cut by 7 bases, the J end by 5 bases, with 15 bases between. This CDR3 has 14 amino acids. CDR3 DNA sequence: TGTGCCAGTAATATGTTCGCCCTAGAAAACATTCAGTACTTC. It yields the protein CASNMFALENIQYF. The complete variable domain, with remaining parts taken from reference TRBV19 and TRBJ2-4, reads DGGITQSPKYLFRKEGQNVTLSCEQNLNHDAMYWYRQDPGQGLRLIYYSQIVNDFQKGDIAEGYSVSREKKESFPLTVTSAQKNPTAFYLCASNMFALENIQYFGAGTRLSVL.

This clonotype was seen repeatedly, ten times or more. J is TRBJ2-6 and V is TRBV19; D is possibly TRBD1 (5 bases). The CDR3 totals 16 residues. The ends were cut back, 6 bases at V and 2 bases at J, with 14 bases in the middle. Germline CDR1 and CDR2: LNHDA and SQIVND (reference sequence). The CDR3 spells CASSIQGFTGANVLTF. DNA for the CDR3: TGTGCCAGTAGCATTCAGGGATTTACTGGGGCCAACGTCCTGACTTTC.

The V and J genes are TRBV29-1 and TRBJ2-3; the D call may be TRBD1 or TRBD2 (5 bases each). Between the trimmed V and J ends, which lost 4 bases and 4 bases, there was a span of 15 bases. CDR1 and CDR2 (germline): SQVTM, ANQGSEA. CDR3 length: 14 residues. The CDR3: CSVGEGNIADTQYF. The CDR3 nucleotides are TGCAGCGTTGGTGAGGGGAACATCGCAGATACGCAGTATTTT.

This clonotype showed up just a few times. The V and J genes are TRBV12-3 or TRBV12-4 and TRBJ2-2; the D is unclear. The V end was cut by 5 bases, the J end by 4 bases, with 8 bases between. The length of the CDR3 is 13 residues. CDR3 bases: TGTGCCAGCAGTCCCTTTTCCACCGGGGAGCTGTTTTTT. Its translation is CASSPFSTGELFF.

At least ten counts were recorded for this clonotype. The J gene is TRBJ2-7, the V gene TRBV5-5, with D perhaps matching TRBD1 (6 bases). Germline CDR1 is SGHKS and CDR2 is YYEKEE (reference sequence). V gave up 0 bases and J gave up 0 bases, with 7 bases separating them. This CDR3 spans 14 amino acids. The CDR3, as DNA: TGTGCCAGCAGCTTGGTAGGGGGCTCCTACGAGCAGTACTTC. This sequence encodes CASSLVGGSYEQYF.

V is TRBV7-6 and J is TRBJ2-3; TRBD1 aligns across 10 bases. CDR1 is SGHVS and CDR2 is FNYEAQ in the germline V gene. The CDR3 loop spans 15 amino acids. The ends lost 4 bases at V and 4 bases at J; junction bases unmatched: 5. CDR3: CASSSGQGSADTQYF. The CDR3 DNA reads as TGTGCCAGCAGCTCGGGACAGGGGAGCGCAGATACGCAGTATTTT.

This clonotype was found many times. The chain employs TRBV6-2 or TRBV6-3 and TRBJ2-7; possible D gene TRBD1, 6 bases. The V end lost 2 bases, the J end lost 5 bases, and 13 bases lay between the germline ends. Germline-derived CDR1 and CDR2 are MNHEY and SVGEGT. The CDR3 sequence is 14 residues long. The CDR3 loop is CASSYQVRTDEQYF. The CDR3 nucleotides are TGTGCCAGCAGTTACCAGGTGCGGACAGACGAGCAGTACTTC.

This clonotype has a handful of counts. The chain employs TRBV7-8 and TRBJ2-5, with TRBD2 matching over 10 bases. The germline V gene encodes CDR1 SGHVS and CDR2 FQNEAQ. Losses at the gene ends were 0 bases for V and 5 bases for J; bases not matched to a gene: 3. This CDR3 is built from 15 residues. In nucleotides, the CDR3 is TGTGCCAGCAGCTTAGCAGCGGGGGGGCGGGAGACCCAGTACTTC. Protein product: CASSLAAGGRETQYF.

The chain has TRBV5-1 and TRBJ2-7; D uncertain. The germline V gene encodes CDR1 SGHRS and CDR2 YFSETQ. The CDR3 is made up of 14 amino acids. V was pared by 0 bases and J by 2 bases, with 9 bases between. Written as DNA, the CDR3 is TGCGCCAGCAGCTTGGAGGGCACCACCTACGAGCAGTACTTC. As protein: CASSLEGTTYEQYF.